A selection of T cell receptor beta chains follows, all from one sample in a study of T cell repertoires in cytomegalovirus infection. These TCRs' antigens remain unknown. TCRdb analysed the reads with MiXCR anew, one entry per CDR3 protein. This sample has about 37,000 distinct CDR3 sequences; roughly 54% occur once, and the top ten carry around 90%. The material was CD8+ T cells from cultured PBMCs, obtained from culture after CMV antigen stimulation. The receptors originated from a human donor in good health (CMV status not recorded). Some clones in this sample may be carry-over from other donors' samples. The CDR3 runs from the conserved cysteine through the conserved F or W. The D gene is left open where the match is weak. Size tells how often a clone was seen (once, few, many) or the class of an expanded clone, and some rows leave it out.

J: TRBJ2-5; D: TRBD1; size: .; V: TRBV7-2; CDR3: CASSLTGTGGRETQYF; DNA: TGTGCCAGCAGCTTAACCGGGACAGGGGGACGGGAGACCCAGTACTTC
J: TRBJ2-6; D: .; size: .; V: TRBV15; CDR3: CATSTPPGAGANVLTF; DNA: TGTGCCACCAGCACTCCCCCAGGGGCTGGGGCCAACGTCCTGACTTTC
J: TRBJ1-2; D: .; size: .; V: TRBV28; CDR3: CASSLGYLSYGYTF; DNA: TGTGCCAGCAGTTTGGGGTACTTGTCCTATGGCTACACCTTC
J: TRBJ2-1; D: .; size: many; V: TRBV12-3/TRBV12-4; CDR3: CASRVYNEQFF; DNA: TGTGCCAGCAGGGTCTACAATGAGCAGTTCTTC
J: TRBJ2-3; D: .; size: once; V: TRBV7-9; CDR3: CASSNGDSADTQYF; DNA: TGTGCCAGCAGTAATGGGGACTCGGCAGATACGCAGTATTTT
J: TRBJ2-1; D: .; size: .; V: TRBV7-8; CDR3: CASSWGVYNEQFF; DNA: TGTGCCAGCAGTTGGGGGGTATACAATGAGCAGTTCTTC
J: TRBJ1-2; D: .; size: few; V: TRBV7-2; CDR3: CASFSETQTDSFGYTF; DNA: TGTGCCAGCTTCTCAGAAACGCAGACCGACTCTTTTGGCTACACCTTC
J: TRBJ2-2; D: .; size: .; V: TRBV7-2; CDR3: CASSRFERGATSYSGELFF; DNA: TGTGCCAGCAGCCGTTTCGAGAGGGGGGCTACTAGCTACAGCGGGGAGCTGTTTTTT
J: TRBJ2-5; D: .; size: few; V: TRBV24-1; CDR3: CATSDLAGDLNRETQYF; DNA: TGTGCCACCAGTGATTTGGCAGGGGACCTAAACAGGGAGACCCAGTACTTC
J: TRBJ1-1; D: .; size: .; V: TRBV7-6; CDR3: CASSPGAVPEAFF; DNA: TGTGCCAGCAGCCCAGGGGCGGTCCCTGAAGCTTTCTTT
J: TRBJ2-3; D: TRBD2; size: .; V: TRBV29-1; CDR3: CSVGGGFADTQYF; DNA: TGCAGCGTTGGGGGGGGTTTCGCAGATACGCAGTATTTT
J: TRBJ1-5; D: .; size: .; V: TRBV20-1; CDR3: CSAREKGLGNQPQHF; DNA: TGCAGTGCTAGAGAGAAGGGGTTGGGCAATCAGCCCCAGCATTTT
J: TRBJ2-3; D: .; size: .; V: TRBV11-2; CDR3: CASSLSAGTDTQYF; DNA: TGTGCCAGCAGCTTATCGGCAGGAACAGATACGCAGTATTTT
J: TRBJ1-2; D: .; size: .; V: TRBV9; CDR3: CASSGSGTDLNYGYTF; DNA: TGTGCCAGCAGCGGATCCGGGACGGATCTTAACTATGGCTACACCTTC
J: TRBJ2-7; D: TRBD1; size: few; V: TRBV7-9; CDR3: CASSLAGTGLIYEQYF; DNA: TGTGCCAGCAGCTTAGCGGGGACAGGCCTGATCTACGAGCAGTACTTC
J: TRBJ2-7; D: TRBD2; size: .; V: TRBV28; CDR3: CASRKREGLWEQYF; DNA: TGTGCCAGTCGTAAGCGGGAGGGCCTTTGGGAGCAGTACTTC
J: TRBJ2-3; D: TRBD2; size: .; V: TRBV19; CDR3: CASSGLQTSEENFFTDTQYF; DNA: TGTGCCAGTAGTGGCTTACAGACTAGCGAGGAAAATTTCTTCACAGATACGCAGTATTTT
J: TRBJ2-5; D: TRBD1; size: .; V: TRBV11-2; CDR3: CASSLARQGVGETQYF; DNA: TGTGCCAGCAGCTTAGCCCGACAGGGGGTTGGTGAGACCCAGTACTTC
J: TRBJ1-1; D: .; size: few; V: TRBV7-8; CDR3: CASSFGGSALGAEAFF; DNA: TGTGCCAGCTCATTCGGGGGCTCCGCATTGGGAGCTGAAGCTTTCTTT
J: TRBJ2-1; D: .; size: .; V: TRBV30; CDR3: CAWSRGNSYNEQFF; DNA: TGTGCCTGGAGTAGGGGGAACTCCTACAATGAGCAGTTCTTC
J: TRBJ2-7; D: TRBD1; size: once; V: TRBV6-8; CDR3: CATRTGGYEQYF; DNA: TGTGCCACCCGGACAGGCGGCTACGAGCAGTACTTC
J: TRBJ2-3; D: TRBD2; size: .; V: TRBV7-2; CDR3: CASSLVVAGGGAADTQYF; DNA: TGTGCCAGCAGCTTAGTGGTCGCTGGCGGGGGGGCCGCAGATACGCAGTATTTT
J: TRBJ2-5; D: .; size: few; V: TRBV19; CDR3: CASSRPRTDRRETQYF; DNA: TGTGCCAGTAGTCGACCCCGGACAGATCGCAGGGAGACCCAGTACTTC
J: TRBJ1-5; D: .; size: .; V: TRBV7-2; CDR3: CASSFPNSNQPQHF; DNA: TGTGCCAGCAGCTTCCCAAATAGCAATCAGCCCCAGCATTTT
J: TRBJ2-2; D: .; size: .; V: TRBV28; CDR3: CASSLLFLPDLTGELFF; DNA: TGTGCCAGCAGTTTACTATTCCTCCCCGACCTCACCGGGGAGCTGTTTTTT